This TCR beta chain derives from a study of cytomegalovirus exposure and HLA in healthy donors. Study-wide results and caveats: Presence/absence comparisons presumed near-even sequencing depth among donors. Judged likely to be a sequencing artifact was a cluster of highly shared sequence variants. A later analysis found most CMV-associated TCR beta chains apparently HLA-restricted. Productive status was seen about 90% or about 30% of the time for most TCR beta V segments in an earlier analysis.

Remarks on this clone: Its specificity is unknown.

PCR primers comprised 60 Vbeta and 13 Jbeta primers. Sequencing was performed with immunoSEQ multiplex PCR; in TCRdb, only in-frame clones are kept and a portion is missing. Here the sample table reports under 90,000 clones. Germline CDR1 and CDR2: KGHSH and LQKENI. V lost 4 bases, J lost 6 bases, and 11 bases stayed unmatched. This CDR3 has 15 residues. This receptor was obtained from a female donor in good health and CMV-seropositive. This chain uses TRBV18 with TRBJ2-7, with 8 nucleotides matching TRBD1. The sequencing sample was made of PBMCs. The chain's CDR3 is CASSRTGDRIGEQYF. DNA of the CDR3: TGTGCCAGCTCACGCACCGGGGACAGGATCGGCGAGCAGTACTTC.